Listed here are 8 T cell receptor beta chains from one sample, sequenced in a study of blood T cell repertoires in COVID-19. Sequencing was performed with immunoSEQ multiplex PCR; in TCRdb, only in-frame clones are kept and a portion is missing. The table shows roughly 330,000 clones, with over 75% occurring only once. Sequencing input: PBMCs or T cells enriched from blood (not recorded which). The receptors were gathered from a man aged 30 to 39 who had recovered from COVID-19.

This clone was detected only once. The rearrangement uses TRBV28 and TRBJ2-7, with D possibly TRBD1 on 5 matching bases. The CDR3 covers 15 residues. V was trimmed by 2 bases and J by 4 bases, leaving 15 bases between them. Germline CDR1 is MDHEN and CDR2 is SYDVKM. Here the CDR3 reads CASSLIGQSIYEQYF. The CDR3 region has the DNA TGTGCCAGCAGTTTAATAGGACAATCAATATACGAGCAGTACTTC.

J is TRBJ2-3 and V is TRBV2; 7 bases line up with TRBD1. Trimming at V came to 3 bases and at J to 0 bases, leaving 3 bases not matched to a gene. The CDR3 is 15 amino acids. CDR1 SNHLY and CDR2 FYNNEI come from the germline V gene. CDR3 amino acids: CASSERGRSTDTQYF. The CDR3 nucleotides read TGTGCCAGCAGTGAGAGGGGGCGCAGCACAGATACGCAGTATTTT.

This CDR3 reads CASSEYALGLVNTEAFF. The CDR3 bases are TGTGCCAGCAGTGAATACGCCTTGGGACTTGTGAACACTGAAGCTTTCTTT. The gene calls are TRBV6-1 and TRBJ1-1, with D perhaps matching TRBD1 (5 bases). CDR1 MNHNS and CDR2 SASEGT come from the germline V gene. The CDR3 length is 17 residues. Trimming cost V 2 bases and J 0 bases, with 16 bases left between them.

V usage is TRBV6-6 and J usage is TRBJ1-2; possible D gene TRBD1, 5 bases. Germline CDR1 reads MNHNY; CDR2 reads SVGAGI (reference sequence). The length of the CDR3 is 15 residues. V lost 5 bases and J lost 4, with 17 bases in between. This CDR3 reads CASSPRHDRIYGYTF. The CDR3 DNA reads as TGTGCCAGCAGTCCGCGTCATGACAGAATCTATGGCTACACCTTC.

In DNA form, the CDR3 reads TGTGCCAGCAGTTTGGACAGGGACAATGAGCAGTTCTTC. This sequence encodes CASSLDRDNEQFF. V usage is TRBV27 and J usage is TRBJ2-1; 8 nucleotides agree with TRBD1. Germline assignment: CDR1 MNHEY and CDR2 SMNVEV (reference sequence). V was clipped by 3 bases and J by 5 bases; unmatched bases: 0. The CDR3 contains 13 residues.

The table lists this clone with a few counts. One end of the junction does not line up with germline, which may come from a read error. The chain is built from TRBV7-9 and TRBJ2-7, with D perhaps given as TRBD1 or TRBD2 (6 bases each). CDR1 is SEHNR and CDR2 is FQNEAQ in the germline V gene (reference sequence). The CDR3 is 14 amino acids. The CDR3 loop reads CASSLAGDSYEQYF. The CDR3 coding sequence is TGTGCCAGCAGCCTAGCAGGGGACTCGTACGAGCAGTACTTC.

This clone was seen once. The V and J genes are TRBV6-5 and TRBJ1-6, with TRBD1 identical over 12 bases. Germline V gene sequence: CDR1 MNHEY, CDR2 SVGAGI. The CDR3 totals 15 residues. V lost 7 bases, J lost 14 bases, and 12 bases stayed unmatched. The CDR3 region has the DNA TGTGCCAGCATTTCGGGACAGGGGGCATCGGTGGCCCTCCACTTT. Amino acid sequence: CASISGQGASVALHF.

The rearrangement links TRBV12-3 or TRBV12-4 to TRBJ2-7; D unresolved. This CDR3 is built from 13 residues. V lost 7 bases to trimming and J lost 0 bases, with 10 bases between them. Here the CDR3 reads CASMGPPSYEQYF. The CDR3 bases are TGTGCCAGCATGGGCCCCCCCTCCTACGAGCAGTACTTC.